This T cell receptor (beta chain) stems from a study of beta chain features in type 1 diabetes. Germline-derived CDR1 and CDR2 are SGDLS and YYNGEE. CDR3 size: 15 residues. Losses at the gene ends were 7 bases for V and 4 bases for J; bases not matched to a gene: 13. cDNA synthesis used the whole RNA isolate, giving expressed TCRB sequences. Method: immunoSEQ multiplex PCR; TCRdb's copy keeps in-frame clones and lacks some. The table records some 370,000 clones, around a tenth of them present only once. General study results and limits: Researchers report that Type 1 diabetes patients had moderately but significantly shorter TCRB CDR3s across all four CD4+ subsets.

As regards this clone: The antigen is not known.

A single heparinised blood sample, averaging roughly 100 mL, was obtained per donor. The chain employs TRBV9 and TRBJ2-7, with 8 bases fitting TRBD1. The origin of this receptor is a man aged 30-40 years with type 1 diabetes. Sequencing input: central memory CD4+ T cells from blood. The CDR3 DNA reads TGTGCCAGCTCGCCCCTCGGACAGGGTGAATACGAGCAGTACTTC. This codes for CASSPLGQGEYEQYF. Full variable domain (missing parts from reference TRBV9 and TRBJ2-7): DSGVTQTPKHLITATGQRVTLRCSPRSGDLSVYWYQQSLDQGLQFLIQYYNGEERAKGNILERFSAQQFPDLHSELNLSSLELGDSALYFCASSPLGQGEYEQYFGPGTRLTVT.